The rows below give T cell receptor beta chains drawn from one sample of a study of memory CD4+ T cells and cytomegalovirus serostatus. Profiled with immunoSEQ multiplex PCR; TCRdb holds only in-frame clones, not every one. Among some 41,000 clones listed, roughly 77% were seen once. Material: memory CD4+ T cells from blood. The receptors stem from an adult in good health and CMV-seronegative. CDR3s leave out the opening cysteine and the closing phenylalanine or tryptophan. Each record gives: V gene, J gene, D gene, CDR3 protein. The D gene is left open where the match is weak.

TRBV7-9	TRBJ1-4	TRBD1	ASSLVRDRGQRNEKLF
TRBV30	TRBJ2-7	NA	AWGSDARGEQY
TRBV18	TRBJ2-7	NA	ASSPAAGASYEQY
TRBV7-9	TRBJ1-6	NA	ASSSLSSRVNSPLH
TRBV2	TRBJ1-1	TRBD1	ASRTGEGTEAF
TRBV7-2	TRBJ1-2	NA	ASSLVGYGYT
TRBV3-2	TRBJ2-3	NA	ASSEREN
TRBV5-6	TRBJ2-3	TRBD2	ASRPGLATSTDTQY
TRBV10-3	TRBJ1-1	NA	AIRGTGLNTEAF
TRBV9	TRBJ1-1	NA	ASSPRARNTEAF
TRBV5-1	TRBJ2-5	NA	ASSLNSQETQY
TRBV6-1	TRBJ1-2	NA	ASSGSVAAGYGYT
TRBV5-1	TRBJ1-4	NA	ASSLAGGREKLF
TRBV7-9	TRBJ2-7	TRBD1	ASSPRGTGATPQH
TRBV7-9	TRBJ2-5	TRBD2	ASSLRLAGQETQY
TRBV27	TRBJ1-2	NA	ASRGLRGESFYGYT
TRBV4-2	TRBJ1-1	TRBD1	ASSQEVTGGTEAF
TRBV6-1	TRBJ2-2	TRBD1	ASRGDRDTGELF
TRBV7-8	TRBJ1-2	NA	ASSLPFIGGYT
TRBV7-9	TRBJ1-5	NA	ASSQDNLGAYQPQH
TRBV6-1	TRBJ2-5	TRBD1	ASSDGTGGKETQY
TRBV11-1	TRBJ1-5	NA	ASSLNWGQPQH
TRBV2	TRBJ1-2	NA	ASSEGARRGYT
TRBV7-3	TRBJ2-3	NA	ASSLSSTDTQY
TRBV5-4	TRBJ1-4	NA	ASSFGAATNEKLF
TRBV21-1	TRBJ1-6	NA	ASSLQGGTGALSSPLH
TRBV30	TRBJ2-3	NA	AWSGDSSTDTQY
TRBV10-2	TRBJ1-2	NA	ASSYQEFGYT
TRBV7-2	TRBJ1-6	NA	ASSYEQDGYSPLH
TRBV19	TRBJ2-3	NA	ASSEGQSTDTQY
TRBV4-3	TRBJ2-3	NA	ASSQVFGGAVSQY
TRBV7-8	TRBJ2-3	NA	ASSLEFRGNTQY